Listed below are T cell receptor beta chains from one sample, sequenced in a study of blood T cell repertoires in COVID-19. Clones were read by immunoSEQ multiplex PCR, and TCRdb kept only the in-frame ones, dropping some. The sample holds some 200,000 clones; around 80% are singletons and the top ten take less than 11%. Material: peripheral blood. All receptors come from a woman aged 80 or older with acute or convalescent COVID-19. The CDR3 runs from the conserved cysteine through the conserved F or W. Where a row states a size, it is once, few, many or the class of an expanded clone; other rows omit it.

NA	TRBV18	16	TRBJ2-3	CASSPTLGQGKDTQYF
few	TRBV30	14	TRBJ1-5	CAWSEGRGQQPQHF
NA	TRBV14	14	TRBJ2-7	CASSQVWRSDEQYF
NA	TRBV7-3	19	TRBJ2-2	CASSSPGLAGPSNTGELFF
NA	TRBV10-3	15	TRBJ2-3	CAIRPDAAGTDTQYF
NA	TRBV6-5	13	TRBJ1-5	CATQGLSNQPQHF
once	TRBV5-1	18	TRBJ2-2	CASSALGLAGANTGELFF
NA	TRBV29-1	12	TRBJ1-1	CSVEPGNTEAFF
NA	TRBV6-1	14	TRBJ1-6	CASSETGGLSPLHF
NA	TRBV6-6	12	TRBJ2-7	CASSGLSYEQYF
NA	TRBV30	15	TRBJ2-3	CAWSVRGALRNTQYF
NA	TRBV4-2	17	TRBJ1-1	CASTTGQGSGVNTEAFF
NA	TRBV5-4	14	TRBJ1-2	CASSLALGDYGYTF
NA	TRBV12-3/TRBV12-4	13	TRBJ1-5	CASGGQRDQPQHF
NA	TRBV19	13	TRBJ1-1	CAIGGRGRTEAFF
NA	TRBV5-1	11	TRBJ2-7	CASSLYYEQYF